The 13 T cell receptor beta chains below come from one sample, sequenced in a study of T cell changes during pregnancy in multiple sclerosis. The table came from immunoSEQ multiplex PCR; TCRdb's copy has only in-frame clones and leaves some out. The sample records tens of thousands of clones, more than 90% being singletons. This sample comprised peripheral blood, obtained in the third trimester of pregnancy. The receptors come from a female donor with multiple sclerosis, enrolled in a pregnancy study.

This chain links TRBV9 with TRBJ2-2, with D hard to call. CDR3 length equals 13 residues. V gave up 9 bases and J gave up 6 bases, with 15 bases separating them. From germline, CDR1 is SGDLS and CDR2 YYNGEE. CDR3 DNA sequence: TGTGCCACCAGTAGTGGGCTGGCCGGGGAGCTGTTTTTT. As protein: CATSSGLAGELFF.

This chain connects TRBV29-1 to TRBJ2-7; TRBD1 matches at 7 bases. This CDR3 comprises 15 residues. Germline values: CDR1 SQVTM, CDR2 ANQGSEA. The V gene end was trimmed by 4 bases and the J gene end by 5 bases; junction bases not matched to a gene: 14. CDR3: CSVGGRQGAANEQYF. The CDR3 region has the DNA TGCAGCGTTGGGGGGAGACAGGGCGCGGCTAACGAGCAGTACTTC.

V is TRBV30 and J is TRBJ2-1, with 10 bases fitting TRBD1. Germline CDR1 is GTSNPN and CDR2 is SVGIG (reference sequence). The CDR3 totals 16 residues. V lost 8 bases to trimming and J lost 9 bases; unmatched junction nucleotides: 19. For the CDR3, the DNA is TGTGCCACATCCAGGGGGAGACAGGGGGCAGGGGGTGAGCAGTTCTTC. This encodes CATSRGRQGAGGEQFF.

The chain carries TRBV2 and TRBJ1-2, with D hard to call. There are 17 residues in the CDR3. The V end lost 3 bases, the J end lost 0 bases, and 17 bases lay between the germline ends. Germline-derived CDR1 and CDR2 are SNHLY and FYNNEI. The CDR3 is CASSENPRQKANYGYTF. CDR3 coding DNA: TGTGCCAGCAGTGAGAACCCGCGACAAAAAGCTAACTATGGCTACACCTTC.

The chain recombines TRBV13 with TRBJ2-7, with 7 bases identical to TRBD2. CDR1 and CDR2 (germline): PRHDT, FYEKMQ (reference sequence). CDR3 length equals 19 residues. With V trimmed by 5 bases and J by 0 bases, 19 bases remained unmatched. The CDR3 DNA reads as TGTGCCAGCAGCCGACCCTGGGGAGTGGACGGGAGGAGCTCCTACGAGCAGTACTTC. It encodes CASSRPWGVDGRSSYEQYF.

V is TRBV4-1 and J is TRBJ2-2; no clear D. Trimming shortened V by 7 bases and J by 5 bases, and 14 bases separated the two germline ends. This CDR3 is 14 amino acids long. From germline, CDR1 is MGHRA and CDR2 YSYEKL. For the CDR3, the DNA is TGCGCCAGCACCTTTTCCCCAGTAACCGGGGAGCTGTTTTTT. Its protein product is CASTFSPVTGELFF.

The chain joins TRBV6-1 to TRBJ2-1; 7 positions match TRBD1. J was trimmed by 4 bases and V by 4 bases; bases with no gene match: 7. The CDR3 covers 15 residues. Germline loops: CDR1 MNHNS, CDR2 SASEGT. The CDR3 DNA follows: TGTGCCAGCAGTGTTGGGGACAGAGCATACAATGAGCAGTTCTTC. Its translation is CASSVGDRAYNEQFF.

This clone was detected only once. This chain joins TRBV27 and TRBJ2-3; D is unresolved. CDR1 MNHEY and CDR2 SMNVEV come from the germline V gene (reference sequence). V was cut by 1 base and J by 3 bases, with 8 bases left in between. The CDR3 contains 14 residues. The CDR3 region has the DNA TGTGCCAGCAGTTTATTAGCCGGAACAGATACGCAGTATTTT. Translated, it gives CASSLLAGTDTQYF.

This clone occurred many times. The rearrangement joins TRBV25-1 to TRBJ1-2, with 8 bases identical to TRBD1. The CDR3 runs to 13 residues. V was pared by 3 bases and J by 5 bases, with 2 bases of the junction left unmatched. The germline V gene has CDR1 MGHDK and CDR2 SYGVNS. Here the CDR3 reads CASSDRTGYGYTF. The CDR3 nucleotides are TGTGCCAGCAGTGACCGGACAGGGTATGGCTACACCTTC.

This chain joins TRBV5-4 and TRBJ2-7; 11 bases are shared with TRBD1. This CDR3 has 14 amino acids. With 4 bases clipped from V and 2 bases from J, the junction kept 2 bases outside the gene matches. The germline CDR1 and CDR2 sequences are SGHNT and YYREEE (reference sequence). The CDR3 DNA is TGTGCCAGCAGCACGGGACAGGGGGCCTACGAGCAGTACTTC. Its translation is CASSTGQGAYEQYF.

This sequence joins TRBV6-1 and TRBJ2-1, with 8 nucleotides matching TRBD1. Germline CDR1 reads MNHNS; CDR2 reads SASEGT. Trimming cost V 6 bases and J 10 bases; bases outside gene matches: 11. The length of the CDR3 is 14 residues. The CDR3 nucleotides read TGTGCCAGCAGGGACCTCGACGGGGACAGGGAGCAGTTCTTC. Translating it yields CASRDLDGDREQFF.

The chain employs TRBV5-6 and TRBJ2-3; 8 nucleotides agree with TRBD2. Germline V gene lookup returns CDR1 SGHDT and CDR2 YYEEEE. The CDR3 sequence is 14 residues long. The trim removed 3 bases at V and 0 bases at J, leaving 0 bases unmatched. The CDR3 bases are TGTGCCAGCAGCTCTAGCGGGAGCACAGATACGCAGTATTTT. Protein: CASSSSGSTDTQYF.

The chain carries TRBV7-2 and TRBJ1-1; 10 positions agree with TRBD1. J was trimmed by 10 bases and V by 5 bases; bases with no gene match: 10. CDR1 and CDR2 from the germline V gene are SGHTA and FQGNSA. The CDR3 totals 14 residues. The chain's CDR3 is CASSERQGAVRAFF. The CDR3 DNA reads TGTGCCAGCAGCGAGCGACAGGGGGCTGTAAGAGCTTTCTTT.